This is a list of T cell receptor beta chains from one sample in a study of beta chain features in type 1 diabetes. Sequencing was performed with immunoSEQ multiplex PCR; in TCRdb, only in-frame clones are kept and a portion is missing. The sample yields under 300,000 clones, 27% seen once. Sequencing was performed on central memory CD4+ T cells from blood. The receptors were gathered from a young man in good health. The CDR3 runs from the conserved cysteine through the conserved F or W. A D gene is named only where the DNA matches it firmly. Only some rows state a clone size, as once, few, many or a class for expanded clones.

J gene	D gene	V gene	clone size	CDR3 DNA	CDR3 protein
TRBJ2-7	NA	TRBV6-5	NA	TGTGCCAGCAGTTACTTTAAAACCTACGAGCAGTACTTC	CASSYFKTYEQYF
TRBJ2-5	NA	TRBV6-1	few	TGTGCCAGCAGTGGAGCTAGGAAAATTGAGACCCAGTACTTC	CASSGARKIETQYF
TRBJ1-2	NA	TRBV11-2	few	TGTGCCAGCACCTCAGGGCGAGCTGGCTACACCTTC	CASTSGRAGYTF
TRBJ2-4	NA	TRBV7-2	many	TGTGCCAGCAGCTCATTGCAGGGAAACATTCAGTACTTC	CASSSLQGNIQYF
TRBJ2-3	NA	TRBV9	NA	TGTGCCAGCAGCACCTCGGGATTCACAGATACGCAGTATTTT	CASSTSGFTDTQYF
TRBJ2-7	NA	TRBV30	NA	TGTGCCTGGAGTGTACTCCGGCAGACCTACGAGCAGTACTTC	CAWSVLRQTYEQYF
TRBJ2-7	TRBD2	TRBV28	NA	TGTGCCAGCAGTCAGGCAGCTAGCGGGCTTCCCTACGAGCAGTACTTC	CASSQAASGLPYEQYF
TRBJ2-7	NA	TRBV7-2	NA	TGTGCCAGCAGCTTTTATGGGAGTTCCTACGAGCAGTACTTC	CASSFYGSSYEQYF
TRBJ2-1	NA	TRBV30	NA	TGTGCCTGGAGTCTAGGCGGGGCTTACAATGAGCAGTTCTTC	CAWSLGGAYNEQFF
TRBJ2-2	TRBD1	TRBV5-1	few	TGCGCCAGCAGACAAGGACAGGGGTACACCGGGGAGCTGTTTTTT	CASRQGQGYTGELFF
TRBJ1-1	TRBD1	TRBV18	once	TGTGCCAGCTCACCGGGGGACAGGAACACTGAAGCTTTCTTT	CASSPGDRNTEAFF
TRBJ1-2	NA	TRBV29-1	few	TGCAGCGTTGAAACGGACGGAGCCGCGGGCTACACCTTC	CSVETDGAAGYTF
TRBJ2-2	NA	TRBV7-2	NA	TGTGCCAGCAGCCAAGGGTCAATCACCGGGGAGCTGTTTTTT	CASSQGSITGELFF
TRBJ1-6	NA	TRBV19	few	TGTGCCAGTAGTATGATTTCGACAGCGAATTCACCCCTCCACTTT	CASSMISTANSPLHF
TRBJ2-1	NA	TRBV29-1	NA	TGCAGCGTTGAATCGCGGGCTTACAATGAGCAGTTCTTC	CSVESRAYNEQFF
TRBJ2-2	TRBD1	TRBV7-9	few	TGTGCCAGCAGCCCCCGGGACAGGGACTACACCGGGGAGCTGTTTTTT	CASSPRDRDYTGELFF
TRBJ1-2	NA	TRBV23-1	NA	TGCGCCAGCAGCTTGATCGGGGGTGACGGCTACACCTTC	CASSLIGGDGYTF